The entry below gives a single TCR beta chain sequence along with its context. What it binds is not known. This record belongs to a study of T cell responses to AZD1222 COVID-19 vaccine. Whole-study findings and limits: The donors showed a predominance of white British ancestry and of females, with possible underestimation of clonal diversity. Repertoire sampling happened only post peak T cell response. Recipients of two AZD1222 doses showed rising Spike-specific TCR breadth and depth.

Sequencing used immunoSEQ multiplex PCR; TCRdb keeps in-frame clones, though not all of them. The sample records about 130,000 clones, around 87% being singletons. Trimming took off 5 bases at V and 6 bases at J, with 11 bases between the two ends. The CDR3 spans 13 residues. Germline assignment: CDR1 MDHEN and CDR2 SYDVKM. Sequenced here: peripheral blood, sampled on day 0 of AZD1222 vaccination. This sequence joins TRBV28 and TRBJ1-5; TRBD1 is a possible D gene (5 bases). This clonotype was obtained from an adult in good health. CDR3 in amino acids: CASSQGASQPQHF. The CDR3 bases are TGTGCCAGCAGTCAGGGCGCGTCTCAGCCCCAGCATTTT.